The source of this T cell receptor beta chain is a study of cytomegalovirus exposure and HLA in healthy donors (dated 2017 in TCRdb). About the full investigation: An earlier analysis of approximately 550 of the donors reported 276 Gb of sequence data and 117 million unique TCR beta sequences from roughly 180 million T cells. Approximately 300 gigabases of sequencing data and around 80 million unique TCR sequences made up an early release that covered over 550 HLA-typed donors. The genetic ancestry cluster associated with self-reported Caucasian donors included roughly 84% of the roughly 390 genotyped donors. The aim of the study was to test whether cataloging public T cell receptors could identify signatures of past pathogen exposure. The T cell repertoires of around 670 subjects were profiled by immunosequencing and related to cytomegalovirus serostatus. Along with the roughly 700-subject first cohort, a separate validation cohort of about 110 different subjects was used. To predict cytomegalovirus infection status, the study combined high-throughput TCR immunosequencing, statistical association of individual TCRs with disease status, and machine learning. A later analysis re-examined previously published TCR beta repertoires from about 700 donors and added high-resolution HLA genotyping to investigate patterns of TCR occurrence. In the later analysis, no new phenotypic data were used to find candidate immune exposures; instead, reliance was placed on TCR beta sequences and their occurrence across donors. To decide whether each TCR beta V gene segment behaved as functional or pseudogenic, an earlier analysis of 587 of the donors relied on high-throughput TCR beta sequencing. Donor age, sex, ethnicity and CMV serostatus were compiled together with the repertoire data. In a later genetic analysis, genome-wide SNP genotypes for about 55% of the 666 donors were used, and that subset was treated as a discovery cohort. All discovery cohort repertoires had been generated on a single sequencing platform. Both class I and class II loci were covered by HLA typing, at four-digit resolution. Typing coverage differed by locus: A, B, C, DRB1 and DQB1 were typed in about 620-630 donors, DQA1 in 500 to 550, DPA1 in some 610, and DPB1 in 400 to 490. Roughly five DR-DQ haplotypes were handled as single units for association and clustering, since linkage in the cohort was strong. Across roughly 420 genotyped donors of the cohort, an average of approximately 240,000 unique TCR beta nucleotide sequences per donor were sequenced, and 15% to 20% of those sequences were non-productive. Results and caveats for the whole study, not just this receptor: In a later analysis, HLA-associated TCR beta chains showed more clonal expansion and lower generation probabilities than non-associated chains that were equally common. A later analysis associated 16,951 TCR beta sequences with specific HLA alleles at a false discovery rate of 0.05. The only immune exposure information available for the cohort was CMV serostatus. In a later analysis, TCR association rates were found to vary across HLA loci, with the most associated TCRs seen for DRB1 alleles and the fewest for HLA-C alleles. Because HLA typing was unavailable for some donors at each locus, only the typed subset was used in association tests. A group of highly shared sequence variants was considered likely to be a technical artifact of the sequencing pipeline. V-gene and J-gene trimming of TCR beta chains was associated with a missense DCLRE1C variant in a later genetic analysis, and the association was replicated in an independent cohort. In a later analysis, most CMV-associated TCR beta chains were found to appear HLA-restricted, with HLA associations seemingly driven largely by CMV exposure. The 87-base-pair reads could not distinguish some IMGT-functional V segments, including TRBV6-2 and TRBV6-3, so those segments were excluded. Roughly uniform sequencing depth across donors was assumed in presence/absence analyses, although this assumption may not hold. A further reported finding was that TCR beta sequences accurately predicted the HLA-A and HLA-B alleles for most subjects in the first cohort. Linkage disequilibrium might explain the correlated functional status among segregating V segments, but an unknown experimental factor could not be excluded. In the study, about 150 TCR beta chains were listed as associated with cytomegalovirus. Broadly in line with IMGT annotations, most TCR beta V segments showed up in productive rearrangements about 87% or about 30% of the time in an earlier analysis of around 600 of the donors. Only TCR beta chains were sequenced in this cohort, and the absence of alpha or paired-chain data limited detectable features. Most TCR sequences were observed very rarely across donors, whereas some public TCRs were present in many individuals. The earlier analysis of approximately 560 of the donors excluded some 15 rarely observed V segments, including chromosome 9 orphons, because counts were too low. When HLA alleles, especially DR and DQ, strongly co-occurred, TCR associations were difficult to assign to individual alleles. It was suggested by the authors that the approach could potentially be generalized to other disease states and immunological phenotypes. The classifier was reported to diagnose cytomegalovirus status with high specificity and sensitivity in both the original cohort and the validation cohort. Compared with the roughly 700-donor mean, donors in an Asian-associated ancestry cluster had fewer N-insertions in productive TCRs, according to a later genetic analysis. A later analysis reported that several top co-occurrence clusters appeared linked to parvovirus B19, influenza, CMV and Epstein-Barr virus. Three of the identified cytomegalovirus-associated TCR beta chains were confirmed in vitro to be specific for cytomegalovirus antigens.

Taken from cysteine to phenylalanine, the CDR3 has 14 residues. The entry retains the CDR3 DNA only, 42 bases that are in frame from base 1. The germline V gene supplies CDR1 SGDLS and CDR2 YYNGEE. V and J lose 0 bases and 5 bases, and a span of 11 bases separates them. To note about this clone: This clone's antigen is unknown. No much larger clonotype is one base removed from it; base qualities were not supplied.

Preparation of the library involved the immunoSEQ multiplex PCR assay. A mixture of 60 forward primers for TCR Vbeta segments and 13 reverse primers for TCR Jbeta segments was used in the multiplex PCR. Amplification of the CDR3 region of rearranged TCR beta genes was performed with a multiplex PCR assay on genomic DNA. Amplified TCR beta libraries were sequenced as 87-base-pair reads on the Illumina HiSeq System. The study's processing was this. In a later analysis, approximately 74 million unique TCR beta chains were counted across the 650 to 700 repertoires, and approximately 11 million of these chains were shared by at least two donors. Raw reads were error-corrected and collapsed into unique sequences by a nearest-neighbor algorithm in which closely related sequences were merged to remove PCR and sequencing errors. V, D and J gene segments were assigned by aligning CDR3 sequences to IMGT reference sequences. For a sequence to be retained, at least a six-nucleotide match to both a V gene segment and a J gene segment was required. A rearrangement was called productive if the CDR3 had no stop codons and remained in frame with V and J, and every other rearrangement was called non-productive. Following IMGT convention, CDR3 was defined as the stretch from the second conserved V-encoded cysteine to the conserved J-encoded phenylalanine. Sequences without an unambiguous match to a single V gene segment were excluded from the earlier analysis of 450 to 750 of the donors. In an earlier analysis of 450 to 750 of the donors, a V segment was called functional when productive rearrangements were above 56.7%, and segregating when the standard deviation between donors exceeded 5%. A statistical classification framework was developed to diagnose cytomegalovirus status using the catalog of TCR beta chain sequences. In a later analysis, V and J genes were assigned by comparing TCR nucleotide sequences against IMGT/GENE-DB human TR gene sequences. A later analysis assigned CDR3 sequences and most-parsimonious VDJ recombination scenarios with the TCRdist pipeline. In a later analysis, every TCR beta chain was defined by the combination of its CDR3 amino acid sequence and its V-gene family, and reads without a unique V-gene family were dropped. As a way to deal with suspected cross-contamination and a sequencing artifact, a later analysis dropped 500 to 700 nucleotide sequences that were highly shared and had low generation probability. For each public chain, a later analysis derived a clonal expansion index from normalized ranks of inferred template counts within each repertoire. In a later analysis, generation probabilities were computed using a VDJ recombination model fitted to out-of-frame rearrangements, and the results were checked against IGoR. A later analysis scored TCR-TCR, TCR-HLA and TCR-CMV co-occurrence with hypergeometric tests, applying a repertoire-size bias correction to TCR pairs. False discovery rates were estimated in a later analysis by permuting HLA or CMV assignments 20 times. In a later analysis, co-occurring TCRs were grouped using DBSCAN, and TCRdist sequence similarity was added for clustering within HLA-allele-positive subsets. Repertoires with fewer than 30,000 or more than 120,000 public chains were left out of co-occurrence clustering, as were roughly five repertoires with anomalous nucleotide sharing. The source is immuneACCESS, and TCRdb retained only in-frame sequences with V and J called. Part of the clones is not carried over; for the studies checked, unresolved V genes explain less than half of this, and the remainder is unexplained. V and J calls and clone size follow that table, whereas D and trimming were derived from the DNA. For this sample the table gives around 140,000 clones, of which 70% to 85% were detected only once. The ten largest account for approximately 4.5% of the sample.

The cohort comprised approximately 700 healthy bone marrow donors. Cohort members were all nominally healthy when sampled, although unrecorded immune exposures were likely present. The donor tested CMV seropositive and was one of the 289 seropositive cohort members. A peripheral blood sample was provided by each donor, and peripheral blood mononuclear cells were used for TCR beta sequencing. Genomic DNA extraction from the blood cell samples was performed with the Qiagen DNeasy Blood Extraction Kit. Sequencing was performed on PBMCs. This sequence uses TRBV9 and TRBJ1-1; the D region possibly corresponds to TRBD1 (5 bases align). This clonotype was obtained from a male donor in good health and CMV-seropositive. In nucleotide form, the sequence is TGTGCCAGCAGCGTAGGGGGGGATAGGACTGAAGCTTTCTTT. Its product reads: CASSVGGDRTEAFF.